One sample yielded the 5 T cell receptor beta chains listed below, sequenced in a study of shared clonotypes between healthy human individuals. The table came from immunoSEQ multiplex PCR; TCRdb's copy has only in-frame clones and leaves some out. The sample has 400,000 to 550,000 clones, 70% to 80% seen once; the top ten hold less than 15%. The sequenced sample was PBMCs. Source of these receptors: a middle-aged woman in good health. Some clones in this sample may be carry-over from other donors' samples.

The rearrangement uses TRBV9 and TRBJ2-2; possible D gene TRBD2, 6 bases. V was cut by 6 bases and J by 2 bases, with 14 bases left in between. CDR1 is SGDLS and CDR2 is YYNGEE in the germline V gene. The CDR3 sequence is 15 residues long. CDR3 nucleotides: TGTGCCAGCACCCATCGGGAGATTAACACCGGGGAGCTGTTTTTT. Amino acids: CASTHREINTGELFF.

The rearrangement links TRBV7-2 to TRBJ2-7, with 9 bases aligning to TRBD2. This CDR3 region has 15 residues. V lost 4 bases and J lost 5; bases outside the gene matches: 9. CDR1 is SGHTA and CDR2 is FQGNSA in the germline V gene. For the CDR3, the DNA is TGTGCCAGCAGCTCAGCTAGCGGGGAGCGGCACGAGCAGTACTTC. It codes for CASSSASGERHEQYF.

The chain links TRBV7-2 to TRBJ2-1; tentative D call: TRBD1 (5 bases). V was pared by 5 bases and J by 2 bases, with 7 bases between. CDR1 and CDR2 from the germline V gene are SGHTA and FQGNSA. This CDR3 contains 13 residues. DNA of the CDR3: TGTGCCAGCAGCATGGACACCTACAATGAGCAGTTCTTC. This translates into CASSMDTYNEQFF.

The chain combines TRBV4-2 with TRBJ2-1; D may match TRBD1 or TRBD2 (5 bases each). Germline loops: CDR1 LGHNA, CDR2 YNFKEQ. The germline V and J ends were trimmed by 0 bases and 13 bases, with 16 bases remaining between them. The CDR3 runs to 14 residues. The CDR3 nucleotides are TGTGCCAGCAGCCAAGAAGGATCAGGGAGACAACAGTTCTTC. Amino acid sequence: CASSQEGSGRQQFF.

V gene TRBV7-2 combines with J gene TRBJ2-3; 7 positions match TRBD1. V shed 6 bases and J 2 bases; nucleotides not matched to a gene: 5. The CDR3 runs to 14 residues. Germline lookup yields CDR1 SGHTA and CDR2 FQGNSA. The CDR3 sequence: CASRDRAYTDTQYF. CDR3 coding DNA: TGTGCCAGCAGAGACAGGGCGTACACAGATACGCAGTATTTT.